This T cell receptor beta chain was captured in a study of blood T cell repertoires in COVID-19. Study at large: Sites across the United States, Italy and Spain contributed samples from acute and convalescent COVID-19. From T cells, B-cell-depleted T cells, or PBMCs came the material, which was cDNA or gDNA.

The CDR3 totals 15 residues. V lost 8 bases to trimming and J lost 4 bases; unmatched junction nucleotides: 11. CDR1 MDHEN and CDR2 SYDVKM come from the germline V gene. Authors' processing steps: Reference gene primer amplification gave estimated nucleated cell counts. Profiled with immunoSEQ multiplex PCR; TCRdb holds only in-frame clones, not every one. The DNA was the basis for D and trimming; V, J and clone size are from that table. The data contain fewer than 150,000 clones, approximately 85% of them singletons. This clone was seen a single time. The receptor comes from an elderly woman with acute or convalescent COVID-19. Sequencing used peripheral blood. The V gene is TRBV28, the J gene TRBJ2-5; 9 bases match TRBD2. The DNA of the CDR3 is TGTGCCAGCTTTAGTTGGCGGGAGGGCCGAGAGACCCAGTACTTC. The encoded protein is CASFSWREGRETQYF. Full variable domain (rest looked up from reference TRBV28 and TRBJ2-5): DVKVTQSSRYLVKRTGEKVFLECVQDMDHENMFWYRQDPGLGLRLIYFSYDVKMKEKGDIPEGYSVSREKKERFSLILESASTNQTSMYLCASFSWREGRETQYFGPGTRLLVL.